Each of the 17 T cell receptor beta chains below was sequenced from the same sample in a study of blood T cell repertoires in COVID-19. Clones were sequenced by immunoSEQ multiplex PCR, and TCRdb holds only the in-frame ones, with some missing. The data contain about 110,000 clones, approximately 80% of them singletons. The sample was peripheral blood. Receptors were obtained from a man older than 75 with COVID-19, enrolled during active disease.

V gene TRBV29-1 combines with J gene TRBJ1-4; 11 bases map to TRBD1. This CDR3 has 13 amino acids. CDR1 and CDR2 (germline): SQVTM, ANQGSEA. V lost 7 bases, J lost 6 bases, and 4 bases stayed unmatched. The CDR3 bases are TGCAGCGCTAGGACAGGGGGCGATGAAAAACTGTTTTTT. It translates to CSARTGGDEKLFF.

The V gene is TRBV28, the J gene TRBJ2-7; D call uncertain. V lost 8 bases and J 3 bases, leaving 8 bases between the germline ends. CDR1 and CDR2 from the germline V gene are MDHEN and SYDVKM. CDR3 length: 11 residues. The CDR3 DNA sequence: TGTGCCAGCGGATCGGGCTACGAGCAGTACTTC. It yields the protein CASGSGYEQYF.

The rearrangement links TRBV28 to TRBJ2-5; tentatively, D is TRBD2 (6 bases). V shed 11 bases and J shed 5 bases, with 18 bases lying between them. The CDR3 sequence is 13 residues long. Germline V gene lookup returns CDR1 MDHEN and CDR2 SYDVKM. CDR3 sequence reads: CAGIKEGSETQYF. The CDR3 DNA reads TGTGCCGGAATTAAGGAGGGTAGTGAGACCCAGTACTTC.

This chain uses TRBV9 with TRBJ2-4; 8 nucleotides agree with TRBD2. V lost 0 bases and J lost 2; bases outside the gene matches: 1. This CDR3 contains 15 residues. Looked up from germline, CDR1 is SGDLS and CDR2 is YYNGEE. CDR3 DNA sequence: TGTGCCAGCAGCGTAGATAGCGGGACCAAAAACATTCAGTACTTC. It is translated as CASSVDSGTKNIQYF. Combining the CDR3 with reference TRBV9 and TRBJ2-4 gives the whole variable domain DSGVTQTPKHLITATGQRVTLRCSPRSGDLSVYWYQQSLDQGLQFLIQYYNGEERAKGNILERFSAQQFPDLHSELNLSSLELGDSALYFCASSVDSGTKNIQYFGAGTRLSVL.

This sequence joins TRBV5-3 and TRBJ1-1; weak D call: TRBD1 (5 bases). TRBV5-3 is treated as an ORF (open reading frame) with a function not yet certain. V lost 2 bases and J lost 0, with 20 bases in between. CDR3 size: 18 residues. The CDR3: CARSLKGPKRPMNTEAFF. The CDR3 DNA reads as TGTGCCAGAAGCTTAAAGGGGCCGAAACGACCCATGAACACTGAAGCTTTCTTT.

V gene TRBV28 combines with J gene TRBJ2-3; 13 bases match TRBD2. V dropped 4 bases and J dropped 6; count of bases not matched to a gene: 4. Germline CDR1 MDHEN, CDR2 SYDVKM. The CDR3 contains 15 residues. CDR3 protein: CASSSGLAGVDTQYF. CDR3 nucleotide sequence: TGTGCCAGCAGTTCCGGACTAGCGGGAGTGGATACGCAGTATTTT.

The rearrangement links TRBV28 to TRBJ2-1, with 10 bases aligning to TRBD2. Trimming cost V 7 bases and J 6 bases; bases outside gene matches: 6. The CDR3 covers 14 residues. Germline V gene lookup returns CDR1 MDHEN and CDR2 SYDVKM. The DNA for the CDR3 is TGTGCCAGCAAACTAGCGGGGACTGCCAATGAGCAGTTCTTC. It yields the protein CASKLAGTANEQFF.

V and J are TRBV6-5 and TRBJ2-5; TRBD1 agrees at 7 bases. Germline-derived CDR1 and CDR2 are MNHEY and SVGAGI. CDR3 length: 15 residues. J gave up 3 bases and V 6 bases, and 10 bases lay outside the gene matches. CDR3 coding DNA: TGTGCCAGCAGCCTACGGGCGGACAGGAAAGAGACCCAGTACTTC. Its translation: CASSLRADRKETQYF.

The chain links TRBV21-1 to TRBJ2-7; the DNA was not compared with TRBD1, the D call given in the table. TRBV21-1 constitutes a pseudogene. CDR3 size: 15 residues. CDR3 sequence reads: CASSLPLDSSYEQYF. CDR3 in DNA: TGTGCCAGCAGCTTGCCCTTGGACAGCTCCTACGAGCAGTACTTC.

In its sample, this clone was seen once. The V gene is TRBV3-1 (or the pseudogene TRBV3-2), the J gene TRBJ2-7; 8 bases align to TRBD1. The V gene end was trimmed by 1 base and the J gene end by 7 bases; junction bases not matched to a gene: 3. Per the germline V gene, CDR1 is LGHDT and CDR2 is YNNKEL (reference sequence). This CDR3 has 13 amino acids. Written as DNA, the CDR3 is TGTGCCAGCAGCCAAGGGACAGGGAGGGAGCAGTACTTC. Translated, it gives CASSQGTGREQYF.

This chain links TRBV11-3 with TRBJ2-7, with 10 bases identical to TRBD1. Germline V gene sequence: CDR1 SGHNT, CDR2 YENEEA. The CDR3 length is 15 residues. J lost 5 bases, V lost 5 bases, and 9 bases had no gene match. CDR3 DNA: TGTGCCAGCAGCCCTCGCGAGGGACAGGGGCACGAGCAGTACTTC. Amino acid sequence: CASSPREGQGHEQYF.

The genes are TRBV19 and TRBJ2-1, with D possibly being TRBD2 (6 bases). Germline CDR1 reads LNHDA; CDR2 reads SQIVND (reference sequence). The CDR3 loop spans 13 amino acids. V was clipped by 6 bases and J by 9 bases, with 15 bases between them. The CDR3, as DNA: TGTGCCAGTAGGACGGACTACAAAGGTGAGCAGTTCTTC. Residues: CASRTDYKGEQFF.

V usage is TRBV6-5 and J usage is TRBJ2-3, with 10 bases aligning to TRBD2. Germline V gene lookup returns CDR1 MNHEY and CDR2 SVGAGI. V was clipped by 5 bases and J by 5 bases; unmatched bases: 7. The CDR3 covers 15 residues. CDR3 DNA: TGTGCCAGCAGTCGAAGCGGGAGGGTGAGAGATACGCAGTATTTT. It specifies CASSRSGRVRDTQYF.

This clone appeared a few times. In nucleotides, the CDR3 is TGTGCCAGCAGCTCAACCGGGGACAATGAGCAGTTCTTC. Its translation is CASSSTGDNEQFF. The gene calls are TRBV11-2 and TRBJ2-1; D perhaps matches TRBD2 (5 bases). V gave up 4 bases and J gave up 5 bases, with 9 bases separating them. The CDR3 is 13 amino acids. Germline CDR1 is SGHAT and CDR2 is FQNNGV. Variable domain in full (rest from reference TRBV11-2 and TRBJ2-1): EAGVAQSPRYKIIEKRQSVAFWCNPISGHATLYWYQQILGQGPKLLIQFQNNGVVDDSQLPKDRFSAERLKGVDSTLKIQPAKLEDSAVYLCASSSTGDNEQFFGPGTRLTVL.

The chain recombines TRBV7-2 with TRBJ1-6, with no clear D. The germline V gene has CDR1 SGHTA and CDR2 FQGNSA. V lost 3 bases and J lost 7, with 10 bases in between. CDR3 length: 14 amino acids. The CDR3 sequence: CASSFIAENSPLHF. DNA of the CDR3: TGTGCCAGCAGCTTTATCGCAGAAAATTCACCCCTCCACTTT.

Here the CDR3 DNA reads TGTGCCAGCAGCCCACGGACTAGCGGGCTAAGCACAGATACGCAGTATTTT. Translated, it gives CASSPRTSGLSTDTQYF. The rearrangement uses TRBV9 and TRBJ2-3; TRBD2 agrees at 11 bases. V trimming: 4 bases; J trimming: 0 bases; junction bases outside the gene matches: 7. The CDR3 has 17 amino acids. Per germline, CDR1 SGDLS and CDR2 YYNGEE. Full variable domain (missing parts from reference TRBV9 and TRBJ2-3): DSGVTQTPKHLITATGQRVTLRCSPRSGDLSVYWYQQSLDQGLQFLIQYYNGEERAKGNILERFSAQQFPDLHSELNLSSLELGDSALYFCASSPRTSGLSTDTQYFGPGTRLTVL.

V usage is TRBV24-1 and J usage is TRBJ2-1; TRBD2 agrees at 9 bases. V was pared by 3 bases and J by 3 bases, with 5 bases of the junction left unmatched. This CDR3 region has 16 residues. The V gene's germline CDR1 is KGHDR and CDR2 SFDVKD. CDR3 DNA: TGTGCCACCAGTGATGCGCAAGCGGGAGGCTACAATGAGCAGTTCTTC. Protein sequence: CATSDAQAGGYNEQFF.